Detailed here is one TCR beta chain. Time point: pre-treatment sample, taken before nivolumab and TIL therapy. Tumor tissue came from excised metastases, mostly pleural nodules or supraclavicular lymph nodes. The sample belongs to a study of TIL therapy for anti-PD-1-resistant metastatic lung cancer. The libraries were made with immunoSEQ v3. Only in-frame clones appear in the TCRdb table, and some are missing; sequencing was by immunoSEQ multiplex PCR. Among 50,000 to 60,000 clones listed, about two thirds were seen once. The clonotype comes from a person aged 25-79 years with non-small cell lung cancer. Specimen: tumor tissue, collected at baseline.

The CDR3 DNA reads TGTGCCTGGAAACGGCGACTAGCGCTCACAGATACGCAGTATTTT. Translated: CAWKRRLALTDTQYF. This rearrangement joins TRBV30 to TRBJ2-3, with 8 bases aligning to TRBD2. Germline CDR1 is GTSNPN and CDR2 is SVGIG (reference sequence). CDR3 length: 15 amino acids. V shed 4 bases and J 2 bases; nucleotides not matched to a gene: 8.